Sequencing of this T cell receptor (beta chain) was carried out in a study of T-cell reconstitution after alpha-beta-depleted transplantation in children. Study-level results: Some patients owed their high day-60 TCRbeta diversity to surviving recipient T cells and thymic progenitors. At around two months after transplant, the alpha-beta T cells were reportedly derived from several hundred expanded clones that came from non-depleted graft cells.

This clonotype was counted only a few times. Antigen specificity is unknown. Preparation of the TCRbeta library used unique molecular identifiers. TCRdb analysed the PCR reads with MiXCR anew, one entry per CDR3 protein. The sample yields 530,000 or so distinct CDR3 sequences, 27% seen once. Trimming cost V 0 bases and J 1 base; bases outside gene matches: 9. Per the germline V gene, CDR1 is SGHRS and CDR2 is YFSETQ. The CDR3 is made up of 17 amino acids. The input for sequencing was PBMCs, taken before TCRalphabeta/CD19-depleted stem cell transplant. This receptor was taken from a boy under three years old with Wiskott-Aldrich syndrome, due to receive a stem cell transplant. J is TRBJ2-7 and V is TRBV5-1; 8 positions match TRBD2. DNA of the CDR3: TGCGCCAGCAGCTTGGCGGCGGGGGGTTACCCTTCCTACGAGCAGTACTTC. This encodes CASSLAAGGYPSYEQYF.